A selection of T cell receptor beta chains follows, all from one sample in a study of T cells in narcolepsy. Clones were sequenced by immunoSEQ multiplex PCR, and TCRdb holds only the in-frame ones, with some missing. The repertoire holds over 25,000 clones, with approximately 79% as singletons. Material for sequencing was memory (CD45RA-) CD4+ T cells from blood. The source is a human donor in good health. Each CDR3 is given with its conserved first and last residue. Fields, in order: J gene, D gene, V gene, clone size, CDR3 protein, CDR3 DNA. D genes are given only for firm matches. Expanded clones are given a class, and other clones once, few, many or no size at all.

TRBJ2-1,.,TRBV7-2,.,CASSSYRGNEQFF,TGTGCCAGCAGCTCGTACAGAGGTAATGAGCAGTTCTTC
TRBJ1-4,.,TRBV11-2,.,CASSLTRVDEKLFF,TGTGCCAGCAGCTTAACCAGGGTAGATGAAAAACTGTTTTTT
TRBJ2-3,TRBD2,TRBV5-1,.,CASSPYLSGGSTDTQYF,TGCGCCAGCAGCCCCTACCTAAGCGGGGGAAGCACAGATACGCAGTATTTT
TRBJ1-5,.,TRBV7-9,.,CASSRGGGSNQPQHF,TGTGCCAGCAGCCGCGGGGGGGGAAGCAATCAGCCCCAGCATTTT
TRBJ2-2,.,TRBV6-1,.,CASSEMMGAGELFF,TGTGCCAGCAGTGAAATGATGGGGGCCGGGGAGCTGTTTTTT
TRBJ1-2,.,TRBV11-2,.,CASSTKQGTNYGYTF,TGTGCCAGCAGCACAAAACAGGGAACAAACTATGGCTACACCTTC
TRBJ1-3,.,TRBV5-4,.,CASSGDGNTIYF,TGTGCCAGCAGCGGCGATGGAAACACCATATATTTT
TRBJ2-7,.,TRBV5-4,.,CASSKDYLSYEQYF,TGTGCCAGCAGCAAGGACTATCTCTCCTACGAGCAGTACTTC
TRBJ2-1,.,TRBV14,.,CASSAAGRGYNEQFF,TGTGCCAGCAGCGCAGCAGGGAGAGGATACAATGAGCAGTTCTTC
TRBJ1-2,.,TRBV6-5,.,CASTSGEAGANGYTF,TGTGCCAGCACAAGCGGGGAGGCAGGGGCCAATGGCTACACCTTC
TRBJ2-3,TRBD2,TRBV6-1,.,CASLTSVIYPDTQYF,TGTGCCAGCCTTACTAGCGTGATTTACCCAGATACGCAGTATTTT
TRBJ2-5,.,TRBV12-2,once,CASRRTSWGLPQETQYF,TGTGCAAGTCGCCGAACGTCATGGGGGCTTCCACAAGAGACCCAGTACTTC
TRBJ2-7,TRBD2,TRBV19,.,CASSLRGTSSLREQYF,TGTGCCAGTAGCCTCCGGGGGACTAGTTCTCTCCGGGAGCAGTACTTC
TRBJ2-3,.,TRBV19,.,CASTASKNTDTQYF,TGTGCCAGTACCGCTTCCAAAAACACAGATACGCAGTATTTT
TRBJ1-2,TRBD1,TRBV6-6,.,CASTTTGDGYTF,TGTGCCAGCACCACGACAGGGGATGGCTACACCTTC
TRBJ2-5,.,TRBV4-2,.,CASRADPGETQYF,TGTGCCAGCAGGGCAGATCCGGGGGAGACCCAGTACTTC
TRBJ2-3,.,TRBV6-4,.,CASSESSETTQYF,TGTGCCAGCAGTGAGAGTAGTGAGACTACGCAGTATTTT